The clone carrying this TCR beta chain was counted a single time. This table comes from immunoSEQ multiplex PCR, and its TCRdb copy is limited to in-frame clones, with some not included. This table has fewer than 250,000 clones, approximately 86% appearing once. Germline-derived CDR1 and CDR2 are MDHEN and SYDVKM. V gave up 6 bases and J gave up 1 base; unmatched junction bases: 2. This CDR3 spans 13 amino acids. These data originate in a study of blood T cell repertoires in COVID-19. Input material: peripheral blood. This clonotype was sampled from a man under 40 with acute or convalescent COVID-19. The chain is built from TRBV28 and TRBJ1-1, with 7 bases aligning to TRBD1. The CDR3, as DNA: TGTGCCAGCAGATGGGACAGGAACACTGAAGCTTTCTTT. It encodes CASRWDRNTEAFF.